This T cell receptor (beta chain) was identified in a study of T-cell reconstitution after alpha-beta-depleted transplantation in children. Study-wide results and caveats: One year post-transplant, T-cell counts and diversity were largely derived from T cells produced anew.

The germline gives CDR1 SGHRS, CDR2 YFSETQ. This CDR3 has 15 amino acids. The trim removed 2 bases at V and 3 bases at J, leaving 4 bases unmatched. This clonotype has more than one count but fewer than ten. The target antigen is unknown. Library preparation (for TCRbeta) was performed with unique molecular identifiers. TCRdb used MiXCR to reprocess the PCR reads, holding one entry per CDR3 protein. The sample holds a few hundred thousand distinct CDR3 sequences, 25% to 30% seen once. This specimen consisted of PBMCs, obtained before TCRalphabeta/CD19-depleted stem cell transplant. This TCR came from a boy younger than two with Wiskott-Aldrich syndrome, due to receive a stem cell transplant. V usage is TRBV5-1 and J usage is TRBJ2-3; 9 bases map to TRBD2. The CDR3 reads CASSFSGSPTDTQYF. The CDR3 bases are TGCGCCAGCAGCTTTAGCGGGAGCCCTACAGATACGCAGTATTTT.